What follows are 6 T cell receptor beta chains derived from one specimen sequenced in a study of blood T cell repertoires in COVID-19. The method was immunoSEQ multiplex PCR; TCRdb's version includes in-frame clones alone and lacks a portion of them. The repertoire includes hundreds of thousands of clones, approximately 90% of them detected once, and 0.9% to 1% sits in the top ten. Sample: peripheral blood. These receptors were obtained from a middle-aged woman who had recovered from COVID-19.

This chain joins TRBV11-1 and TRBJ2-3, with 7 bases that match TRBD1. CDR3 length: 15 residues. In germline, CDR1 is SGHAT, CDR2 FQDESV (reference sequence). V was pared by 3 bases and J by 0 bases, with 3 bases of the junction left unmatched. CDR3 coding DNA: TGTGCCAGCAGCTTCGGGACAGCTAGCACAGATACGCAGTATTTT. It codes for CASSFGTASTDTQYF.

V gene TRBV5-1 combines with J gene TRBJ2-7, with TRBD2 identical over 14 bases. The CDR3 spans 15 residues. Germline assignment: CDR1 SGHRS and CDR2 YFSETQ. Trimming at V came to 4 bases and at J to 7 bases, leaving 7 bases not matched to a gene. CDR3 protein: CASSPGLAGGWEQYF. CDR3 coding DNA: TGCGCCAGCAGCCCCGGACTAGCGGGAGGCTGGGAGCAGTACTTC.

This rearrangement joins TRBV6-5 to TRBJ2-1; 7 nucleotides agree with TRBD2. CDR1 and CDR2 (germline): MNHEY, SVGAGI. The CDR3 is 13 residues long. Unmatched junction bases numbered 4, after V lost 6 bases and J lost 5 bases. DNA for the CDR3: TGTGCCAGCAGACCCGGGACTAACAATGAGCAGTTCTTC. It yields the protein CASRPGTNNEQFF.

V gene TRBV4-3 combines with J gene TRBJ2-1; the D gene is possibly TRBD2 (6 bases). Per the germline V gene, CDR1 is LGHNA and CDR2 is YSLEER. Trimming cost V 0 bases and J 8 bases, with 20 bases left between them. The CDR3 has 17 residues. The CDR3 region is CASSQDLGGSLRDEQFF. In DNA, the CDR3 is TGCGCCAGCAGCCAAGATCTCGGGGGATCTCTGCGGGATGAGCAGTTCTTC.

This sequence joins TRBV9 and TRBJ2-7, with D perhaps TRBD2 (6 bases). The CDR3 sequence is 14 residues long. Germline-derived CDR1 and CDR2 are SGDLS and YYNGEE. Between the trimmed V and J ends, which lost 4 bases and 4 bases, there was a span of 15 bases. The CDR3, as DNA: TGTGCCAGCAGCCCCGGGGGAGTTGGGTACGAGCAGTACTTC. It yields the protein CASSPGGVGYEQYF. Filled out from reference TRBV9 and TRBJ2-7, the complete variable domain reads DSGVTQTPKHLITATGQRVTLRCSPRSGDLSVYWYQQSLDQGLQFLIQYYNGEERAKGNILERFSAQQFPDLHSELNLSSLELGDSALYFCASSPGGVGYEQYFGPGTRLTVT.

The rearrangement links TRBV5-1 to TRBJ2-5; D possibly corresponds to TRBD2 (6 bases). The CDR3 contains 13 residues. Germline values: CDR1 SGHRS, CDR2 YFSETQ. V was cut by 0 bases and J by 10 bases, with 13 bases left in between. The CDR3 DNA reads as TGCGCCAGCAGCTTGGAAGTAGAGACTAGCCAGTACTTC. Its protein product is CASSLEVETSQYF.